This T cell receptor beta chain was obtained from a study of cytomegalovirus exposure and HLA in healthy donors. As for the study in general: Among several hundred genotyped donors, about 85% fell in the Caucasian-associated ancestry cluster.

The study's findings and limits: According to the study, 180 or so TCR beta chains were cytomegalovirus-associated. There were some public TCRs occurring in many donors, but most TCR sequences were rare.

The CDR3 extends over 16 amino acids. Germline V gene lookup returns CDR1 SGHRS and CDR2 YFSETQ. Trimming removed 3 bases from V and 1 base from J, with 16 bases in between. Of note for this clone: Its antigen is as yet unknown.

Primers: 60 Vbeta forward and 13 Jbeta reverse. Assay: immunoSEQ multiplex PCR; the TCRdb copy retains only in-frame clones and omits some. Of about 140,000 clones detected, around four fifths appear once; the ten largest clones hold 1.4% to 1.5%. The chain couples TRBV5-1 to TRBJ1-1; the D is unclear. This receptor was identified in a man younger than 45 in good health and CMV-seropositive. The sample taken for sequencing was PBMCs. Here the CDR3 reads CASSWEPNIPNTEAFF. The CDR3 coding sequence is TGCGCCAGCAGCTGGGAGCCGAACATCCCGAACACTGAAGCTTTCTTT. The whole variable domain, remainder taken from reference TRBV5-1 and TRBJ1-1, is KAGVTQTPRYLIKTRGQQVTLSCSPISGHRSVSWYQQTPGQGLQFLFEYFSETQRNKGNFPGRFSGRQFSNSRSEMNVSTLELGDSALYLCASSWEPNIPNTEAFFGQGTRLTVV.